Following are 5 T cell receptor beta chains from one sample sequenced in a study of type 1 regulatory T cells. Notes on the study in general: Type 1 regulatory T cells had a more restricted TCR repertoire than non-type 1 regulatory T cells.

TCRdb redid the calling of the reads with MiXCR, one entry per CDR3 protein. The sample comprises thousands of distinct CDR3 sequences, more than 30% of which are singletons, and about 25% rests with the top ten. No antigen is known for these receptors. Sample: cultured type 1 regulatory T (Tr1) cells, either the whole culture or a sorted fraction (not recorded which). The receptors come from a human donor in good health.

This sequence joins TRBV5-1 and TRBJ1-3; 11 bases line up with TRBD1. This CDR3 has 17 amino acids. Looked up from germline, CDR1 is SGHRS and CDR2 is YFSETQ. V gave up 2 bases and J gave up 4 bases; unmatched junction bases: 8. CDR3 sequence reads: CASSFSGQGAKGNTIYF. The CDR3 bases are TGCGCCAGCAGCTTCTCTGGACAGGGGGCGAAAGGAAACACCATATATTTT.

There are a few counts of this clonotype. This chain's CDR3 is CSARPGTDTQYF. The CDR3 nucleotides are TGCAGTGCTAGGCCGGGGACAGATACGCAGTATTTT. J is TRBJ2-3 and V is TRBV20-1, with TRBD2 as a possible D gene (5 bases). Germline loops: CDR1 DFQATT, CDR2 SNEGSKA (reference sequence). The germline V and J ends were trimmed by 3 bases and 3 bases, with 7 bases remaining between them. This CDR3 is 12 amino acids long.

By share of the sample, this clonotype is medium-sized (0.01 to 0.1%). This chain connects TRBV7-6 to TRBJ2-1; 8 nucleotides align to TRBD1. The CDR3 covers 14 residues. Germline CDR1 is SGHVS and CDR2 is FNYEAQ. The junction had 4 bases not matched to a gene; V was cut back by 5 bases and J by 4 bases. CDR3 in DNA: TGTGCCAGCAGCGGGACAGGTGGATACAATGAGCAGTTCTTC. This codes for CASSGTGGYNEQFF.

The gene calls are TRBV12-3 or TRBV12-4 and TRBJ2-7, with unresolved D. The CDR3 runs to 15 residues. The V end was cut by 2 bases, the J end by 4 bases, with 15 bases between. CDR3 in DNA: TGTGCCAGCAGTTTATCCGCCGTAGGTTCTTACGAGCAGTACTTC. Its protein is CASSLSAVGSYEQYF.

The CDR3 region is CASGAGGPGTDTQYF. CDR3 bases: TGTGCCAGTGGAGCGGGAGGGCCGGGCACAGATACGCAGTATTTT. V gene TRBV5-4 combines with J gene TRBJ2-3; TRBD2 matches at 10 bases. Losses at the gene ends were 8 bases for V and 1 base for J; bases not matched to a gene: 7. From germline, CDR1 is SGHNT and CDR2 YYREEE (reference sequence). This CDR3 comprises 15 residues. The full variable domain, with the rest looked up from reference TRBV5-4 and TRBJ2-3, is ETGVTQSPTHLIKTRGQQVTLRCSSQSGHNTVSWYQQALGQGPQFIFQYYREEENGRGNFPPRFSGLQFPNYSSELNVNALELDDSALYLCASGAGGPGTDTQYFGPGTRLTVL.